A single sample gave rise to the 20 T cell receptor beta chains below, sequenced in a study of T cell changes during pregnancy in multiple sclerosis. Measured with immunoSEQ multiplex PCR; TCRdb has only the in-frame clones, and not every one. This repertoire shows more than 20,000 clones, roughly 90% found once; its top ten account for roughly a tenth. Sequenced material: CD8+ T cells from peripheral blood mononuclear cells, taken in the third trimester of pregnancy. These receptors were obtained from a female donor in good health, enrolled as a control in a pregnancy study.

This chain connects TRBV19 to TRBJ1-2; D might be TRBD1 (6 bases). This CDR3 comprises 15 residues. V lost 6 bases and J 5 bases, leaving 19 bases between the germline ends. Germline V gene sequence: CDR1 LNHDA, CDR2 SQIVND (reference sequence). The CDR3 region is CASSRRQGMRYGYTF. The CDR3 DNA follows: TGTGCCAGTAGCAGGAGGCAGGGGATGAGGTATGGCTACACCTTC.

The J gene is TRBJ1-1, the V gene TRBV28; 9 nucleotides align to TRBD1. This CDR3 is 17 amino acids long. Germline assignment: CDR1 MDHEN and CDR2 SYDVKM. With 5 bases clipped from V and 6 bases from J, the junction kept 16 bases outside the gene matches. The CDR3 nucleotides are TGTGCCAGCAGTCTCCTATCTAGCTCCGGGACAGGGCCTGAAGCTTTCTTT. Its translation: CASSLLSSSGTGPEAFF.

The genes are TRBV7-9 and TRBJ2-7; D call uncertain. Germline CDR1 SEHNR, CDR2 FQNEAQ (reference sequence). The length of the CDR3 is 14 residues. V was shortened by 4 bases and J by 2 bases, with 12 bases between the two germline ends. CDR3 sequence (DNA): TGTGCCAGCAGCTGGGCCACAAGTACCTACGAGCAGTACTTC. As protein: CASSWATSTYEQYF.

The chain links TRBV27 to TRBJ1-1; weak D call: TRBD1 (6 bases). Germline loops: CDR1 MNHEY, CDR2 SMNVEV (reference sequence). This CDR3 contains 14 residues. V was cut by 3 bases and J by 5 bases, with 13 bases left in between. The CDR3 DNA follows: TGTGCCAGCAGTTTCGGTATCCAGGGGACTGAAGCTTTCTTT. This encodes CASSFGIQGTEAFF.

CDR3 loop: CASSGTSGRPSTDTQYF. DNA of the CDR3: TGTGCCAGCAGCGGGACTAGCGGGAGGCCGAGCACAGATACGCAGTATTTT. The rearrangement joins TRBV9 to TRBJ2-3, with 14 nucleotides matching TRBD2. Trimming took 3 bases from V and 0 from J; bases not matched to a gene: 3. The CDR3 sequence is 17 residues long. The germline CDR1 and CDR2 sequences are SGDLS and YYNGEE.

The rearrangement uses TRBV15 and TRBJ1-2, with unresolved D. CDR3 length: 14 amino acids. Germline V gives CDR1 LNHNV, CDR2 YYDKDF (reference sequence). V dropped 0 bases and J dropped 9 bases, with 14 bases sitting between them. CDR3 in amino acids: CATSRDKSLIRYTF. The CDR3 DNA is TGTGCCACCAGCAGAGATAAGAGCCTTATTCGCTACACCTTC.

CDR3 protein: CASSFPGNAYEQYF. In nucleotides, the CDR3 is TGCGCCAGCAGCTTCCCCGGGAATGCCTACGAGCAGTACTTC. The rearrangement joins TRBV5-1 to TRBJ2-7; D possibly corresponds to TRBD2 (5 bases). CDR3 length equals 14 residues. Trimming cost V 2 bases and J 2 bases, with 11 bases left between them. CDR1 is SGHRS and CDR2 is YFSETQ in the germline V gene.

This clone was counted once. V usage is TRBV28 and J usage is TRBJ2-5, with 7 positions matching TRBD1. Trimming cost V 3 bases and J 2 bases; bases outside gene matches: 3. Germline V lookup: CDR1 MDHEN, CDR2 SYDVKM. This CDR3 has 14 residues. CDR3 coding DNA: TGTGCCAGCAGTTTGCCGGACAGGCAAGAGACCCAGTACTTC. Protein: CASSLPDRQETQYF.

The CDR3 reads CASSQATIEQFF. The CDR3 DNA is TGTGCCAGCAGCCAGGCGACAATTGAGCAGTTCTTC. The V call is TRBV5-6, the J call TRBJ2-1; D remains unclear. V was pared by 4 bases and J by 9 bases, with 11 bases between. Germline V gene lookup returns CDR1 SGHDT and CDR2 YYEEEE. This CDR3 has 12 residues. Using reference TRBV5-6 and TRBJ2-1 for the parts outside the CDR3, the full variable domain is DAGVTQSPTHLIKTRGQQVTLRCSPKSGHDTVSWYQQALGQGPQFIFQYYEEEERQRGNFPDRFSGHQFPNYSSELNVNALLLGDSALYLCASSQATIEQFFGPGTRLTVL.

The chain recombines TRBV9 with TRBJ1-2; 8 bases match TRBD1. The V gene end was trimmed by 3 bases and the J gene end by 8 bases; junction bases not matched to a gene: 15. CDR1 and CDR2 from the germline V gene are SGDLS and YYNGEE. This CDR3 spans 16 amino acids. For the CDR3, the DNA is TGTGCCAGCAGCGCGCCAAAGGGACAGGAGGTAGAGGGCTACACCTTC. Amino acids: CASSAPKGQEVEGYTF.

V usage is TRBV4-2 and J usage is TRBJ2-7; TRBD2 might be the D (5 bases). This CDR3 is 13 amino acids long. The ends were cut back, 5 bases at V and 1 base at J, with 9 bases in the middle. Germline-derived CDR1 and CDR2 are LGHNA and YNFKEQ. The CDR3 here is CASSGSTSYEQYF. Written as DNA, the CDR3 is TGTGCCAGCAGCGGGAGCACATCCTACGAGCAGTACTTC.

As concerns this clone: Other DNA sequences in the sample encode the same CDR3. The chain has TRBV30 and TRBJ2-3; TRBD2 is a possible D gene (6 bases). CDR1 and CDR2 from the germline V gene are GTSNPN and SVGIG (reference sequence). Trimming left V 3 bases short and J 0 bases short, with 10 bases between. The CDR3 has 14 residues. CDR3 loop: CAWSRGTSTDTQYF. DNA of the CDR3: TGTGCCTGGAGCCGCGGGACTAGCACAGATACGCAGTATTTT.

The V and J genes are TRBV7-8 and TRBJ2-1; 12 positions agree with TRBD2. CDR3 length equals 16 residues. Germline CDR1 reads SGHVS; CDR2 reads FQNEAQ. V gave up 3 bases and J gave up 6 bases; unmatched junction bases: 6. The CDR3 nucleotides read TGTGCCAGCAGCTTCATGACTAGCGGGAGATCCAATGAGCAGTTCTTC. Protein product: CASSFMTSGRSNEQFF.

The rearrangement joins TRBV14 to TRBJ2-5; 9 positions agree with TRBD2. Germline CDR1 and CDR2: SGHDN and FVKESK. V was pared by 4 bases and J by 0 bases, with 9 bases of the junction left unmatched. The CDR3 contains 17 residues. The CDR3 bases are TGTGCCAGCAGCCTCCCGAGACTAGCGGACGACCAAGAGACCCAGTACTTC. Translated: CASSLPRLADDQETQYF.

The table lists this clone with a count of one. CDR3 loop: CASTVGGETGETQYF. CDR3 coding DNA: TGTGCCAGCACCGTCGGGGGGGAGACGGGAGAGACCCAGTACTTC. V usage is TRBV5-5 and J usage is TRBJ2-5, with TRBD2 matching over 8 bases. This CDR3 has 15 amino acids. The germline CDR1 and CDR2 sequences are SGHKS and YYEKEE (reference sequence). V trimming: 6 bases; J trimming: 4 bases; junction bases outside the gene matches: 11.

The V call is TRBV2, the J call TRBJ2-6; 10 bases agree with TRBD1. This CDR3 contains 18 residues. The V gene end was trimmed by 4 bases and the J gene end by 4 bases; junction bases not matched to a gene: 10. The germline gives CDR1 SNHLY, CDR2 FYNNEI. The CDR3, as DNA: TGTGCCAGCAGTGTCGATAGGGACAGGGGAGCAGGGGCCAACGTCCTGACTTTC. Protein product: CASSVDRDRGAGANVLTF.

The gene calls are TRBV7-9 and TRBJ2-6, with a possible D match to TRBD1 (6 bases). V was pared by 3 bases and J by 2 bases, with 17 bases between. The CDR3 is 18 residues long. Germline V CDR1 and CDR2: SEHNR, FQNEAQ (reference sequence). The CDR3 region has the DNA TGTGCCAGCAGCTTCTCCAAGGGACACCAGCCTGGGGCCAACGTCCTGACTTTC. It encodes CASSFSKGHQPGANVLTF.

The chain employs TRBV10-3 and TRBJ2-3; possibly TRBD2 for D (6 bases). Looked up from germline, CDR1 is ENHRY and CDR2 is SYGVKD. The CDR3 spans 19 residues. V lost 3 bases and J lost 1, with 23 bases in between. The chain's CDR3 is CAISDLEGGAGWGTDTQYF. The DNA for the CDR3 is TGTGCCATCAGTGACCTCGAGGGCGGGGCCGGCTGGGGCACAGATACGCAGTATTTT.

The V and J genes are TRBV9 and TRBJ2-1; 7 positions match TRBD1. The CDR3 loop spans 16 amino acids. Per germline, CDR1 SGDLS and CDR2 YYNGEE. Germline trimming cut 0 bases from V and 2 bases from J; bases unmatched to any gene: 5. CDR3 sequence reads: CASSVVGQNAYNEQFF. The DNA of the CDR3 is TGTGCCAGCAGCGTAGTGGGACAGAATGCCTACAATGAGCAGTTCTTC.

The chain is built from TRBV6-1 and TRBJ1-4; 7 nucleotides match TRBD1. The CDR3 covers 14 residues. Germline CDR1 MNHNS, CDR2 SASEGT. Germline trimming cut 1 base from V and 5 bases from J; bases unmatched to any gene: 1. The CDR3 here is CASSEGTGNEKLFF. Written as DNA, the CDR3 is TGTGCCAGCAGTGAAGGGACAGGCAATGAAAAACTGTTTTTT.